The 9 T cell receptor beta chains below come from one sample, sequenced in a study of OX40 agonist ivuxolimab in advanced cancers. The assay was immunoSEQ multiplex PCR, and TCRdb's table has in-frame clones only and misses some. Among some 75,000 clones listed, roughly 85% were seen once. Source: CD4+ or CD8+ T cells sorted from blood, taken in a trial of the OX40 agonist ivuxolimab. The receptors were gathered from an adult with an advanced solid tumor such as melanoma, head and neck, liver or kidney cancer.

The chain is built from TRBV18 and TRBJ2-7, with D perhaps matching TRBD1 or TRBD2 (6 bases each). Trimming shortened V by 2 bases and J by 6 bases, and 17 bases separated the two germline ends. CDR3 size: 15 residues. CDR1 is KGHSH and CDR2 is LQKENI in the germline V gene. The CDR3 nucleotides read TGTGCCAGCTCACCAATTGTCGGGGGCCCGGTCGAGCAGTACTTC. Its protein is CASSPIVGGPVEQYF.

The chain combines TRBV28 with TRBJ2-1; 11 bases are shared with TRBD2. CDR1 and CDR2 from the germline V gene are MDHEN and SYDVKM. The junction had 13 bases not matched to a gene; V was cut back by 6 bases and J by 9 bases. This CDR3 contains 16 residues. In DNA form, the CDR3 reads TGTGCCAGCAGACTAGCGGGGGAAGTGAGAAAGGTTGAGCAGTTCTTC. Its protein is CASRLAGEVRKVEQFF. Full variable domain (remainder filled in from reference TRBV28 and TRBJ2-1): DVKVTQSSRYLVKRTGEKVFLECVQDMDHENMFWYRQDPGLGLRLIYFSYDVKMKEKGDIPEGYSVSREKKERFSLILESASTNQTSMYLCASRLAGEVRKVEQFFGPGTRLTVL.

CDR3 in DNA: TGTGCCAGCAGCGTAGGGAGAGCGGGAGTAACAGAGACCCAGTACTTC. This codes for CASSVGRAGVTETQYF. V and J are TRBV9 and TRBJ2-5; 8 bases are shared with TRBD2. This CDR3 has 16 amino acids. Germline CDR1 SGDLS, CDR2 YYNGEE. The junction had 8 bases not matched to a gene; V was cut back by 0 bases and J by 4 bases.

The chain uses TRBV4-1 and TRBJ2-7; no clear D gene. The V end was cut by 1 base, the J end by 0 bases, with 7 bases between. The CDR3 extends over 14 amino acids. Germline V gene lookup returns CDR1 MGHRA and CDR2 YSYEKL. The CDR3 loop is CASSQVDASYEQYF. CDR3 sequence (DNA): TGCGCCAGCAGCCAAGTTGACGCCTCCTACGAGCAGTACTTC.

CDR3 residues: CASSDYVPGTGDFSYEQYF. In DNA form, the CDR3 reads TGTGCCAGCAGTGACTACGTTCCCGGGACAGGGGATTTCTCCTACGAGCAGTACTTC. This rearrangement joins TRBV6-4 to TRBJ2-7, with 10 nucleotides matching TRBD1. V was clipped by 1 base and J by 0 bases; unmatched bases: 12. Germline assignment: CDR1 MRHNA and CDR2 SNTAGT. The CDR3 covers 19 residues.

With regard to this clone: The junction shows a germline mismatch at one end, possibly a read error. The chain links TRBV7-9 to TRBJ2-5; 8 bases agree with TRBD2. This CDR3 has 12 amino acids. CDR1 SEHNR and CDR2 FQNEAQ come from the germline V gene (reference sequence). CDR3 residues: CASSLAGETQYF. The CDR3, as DNA: TGTGCCAGCAGCCTAGCGGGAGAGACCCAGTACTTC.

This clone has just one count. The CDR3 loop reads CASGRQGVEYGYTF. The CDR3 coding sequence is TGTGCCAGTGGAAGACAGGGTGTGGAATATGGCTACACCTTC. V is TRBV19 and J is TRBJ1-2; 7 nucleotides agree with TRBD1. V was clipped by 8 bases and J by 5 bases; unmatched bases: 11. Germline CDR1 is LNHDA and CDR2 is SQIVND (reference sequence). This CDR3 has 14 residues. The full variable domain, rest sourced from reference TRBV19 and TRBJ1-2, is DGGITQSPKYLFRKEGQNVTLSCEQNLNHDAMYWYRQDPGQGLRLIYYSQIVNDFQKGDIAEGYSVSREKKESFPLTVTSAQKNPTAFYLCASGRQGVEYGYTFGSGTRLTVV.

V gene TRBV6-5 combines with J gene TRBJ2-1, with 7 bases aligning to TRBD1. Germline-derived CDR1 and CDR2 are MNHEY and SVGAGI. The CDR3 extends over 15 amino acids. V shed 5 bases, J shed 9 bases, and the junction held 13 bases outside the gene matches. The chain's CDR3 is CASSPTATGKGEQFF. The CDR3 coding sequence is TGTGCCAGCAGTCCAACTGCGACAGGGAAGGGTGAGCAGTTCTTC.

This clone was detected only once. This chain joins TRBV9 and TRBJ1-5, with D tentatively TRBD1 (6 bases). CDR1 is SGDLS and CDR2 is YYNGEE in the germline V gene. The CDR3 is 18 residues long. The germline V and J ends were trimmed by 0 bases and 2 bases, with 18 bases remaining between them. The CDR3 region has the DNA TGTGCCAGCAGCGTAGGATGGGGGGCGGATGAAGGCAATCAGCCCCAGCATTTT. Amino acids: CASSVGWGADEGNQPQHF.